Listed below are T cell receptor beta chains from one sample, sequenced in a study of shared clonotypes between healthy human individuals. Assay: immunoSEQ multiplex PCR; the TCRdb copy retains only in-frame clones and omits some. The sample includes over 2 million clones, roughly 90% seen only once; the top ten take 0.3% to 0.45%. Material for sequencing was naive CD4+ T cells from PBMCs. These receptor sequences come from a young man in good health. Some clones in this sample may be carry-over from other donors' samples. Both conserved end residues are part of each CDR3. D genes are given only for firm matches. Rows give clone size only sometimes, using once, few, many, or a class for an expanded clone.

d_call j_call v_call clone_size cdr3_nt cdr3_aa
. TRBJ1-1 TRBV7-2 . TGTGCCAGCAGCCAGCTGGGGGCGAACACTGAAGCTTTCTTT CASSQLGANTEAFF
. TRBJ1-3 TRBV9 . TGTGCCAGCAGCGTAGGGGTTGAAGGAAACACCATATATTTT CASSVGVEGNTIYF
. TRBJ2-3 TRBV7-9 . TGTGCCAGCAGCCCAACCTCTCGGCAGGGGGGTCGGACAGATACGCAGTATTTT CASSPTSRQGGRTDTQYF
TRBD1 TRBJ2-7 TRBV27 . TGTGCCAGCAGGAGGACCGGGACAGGGATCTACGAGCAGTACTTC CASRRTGTGIYEQYF
TRBD1 TRBJ1-1 TRBV28 . TGTGCCACCGGGTCAGGGGGCCTGGACACTGAAGCTTTCTTT CATGSGGLDTEAFF
. TRBJ2-1 TRBV2 once TGTGCCAGCCGGGACTTCGGTGAGCAGTTCTTC CASRDFGEQFF
. TRBJ2-6 TRBV7-9 . TGTGCCAGTTCGGAGACCTGGATTGTTGGGGCCAACGTCCTGACTTTC CASSETWIVGANVLTF
TRBD1 TRBJ2-2 TRBV9 . TGTGCCAGCAGCGACAGGGGGTTCAACACCGGGGAGCTGTTTTTT CASSDRGFNTGELFF
. TRBJ2-7 TRBV23-1 . TGCGCCAGCAGTTACAAGTACGAGCAGTACTTC CASSYKYEQYF
. TRBJ2-7 TRBV18 . TGTGCCAGCTCACCAACCCGGTCACCCGAGCAGTACTTC CASSPTRSPEQYF
. TRBJ2-7 TRBV28 . TGTGCCGTCGGCCACGGAGCCTACGAGCAGTACTTC CAVGHGAYEQYF
TRBD1 TRBJ2-2 TRBV6-9 . TGTGCCAGCAGTTACCTCACAGGGGGCGAGTCCCCCGGGGAGCTGTTTTTT CASSYLTGGESPGELFF
TRBD2 TRBJ2-1 TRBV5-4 . TGTGCCAGCAGCTCCGGGACTAGCGGGAGTAAAGTCTACAATGAGCAGTTCTTC CASSSGTSGSKVYNEQFF
. TRBJ1-3 TRBV18 . TGTGCCAGCTCACCACCCGGGAGGGCTGGAAACACCATATATTTT CASSPPGRAGNTIYF
. TRBJ1-1 TRBV5-1 once TGCGCCAGCAGCTTATGGTCAAACACTGAAGCTTTCTTT CASSLWSNTEAFF
. TRBJ2-4 TRBV19 . TGTGCCAGTAGTAGGGGGCGAGAGATAGCCAAAAACATTCAGTACTTC CASSRGREIAKNIQYF
. TRBJ1-1 TRBV5-1 . TGCGCCAGCAGCTTCAGGGTCGGAATGAACACTGAAGCTTTCTTT CASSFRVGMNTEAFF
TRBD1 TRBJ2-1 TRBV5-6 . TGTGCCAGCAGCCTAAGGCGCAGGGGGTCCTACAATGAGCAGTTCTTC CASSLRRRGSYNEQFF
. TRBJ1-6 TRBV28 . TGTGCCACACTGGGGACGGCAGCACCCCTCCACTTT CATLGTAAPLHF
TRBD2 TRBJ2-5 TRBV5-6 . TGTGCCAGCAGCTTTGGACTAGCGGCCGAGACCCAGTACTTC CASSFGLAAETQYF
TRBD1 TRBJ1-5 TRBV10-3 . TGTGCCGTACAGGGGCGGAATCAGCCCCAGCATTTT CAVQGRNQPQHF
. TRBJ2-7 TRBV7-2 . TGTGCCAGCAGCCAGAGGGGCGGGGCGGGCTACGAGCAGTACTTC CASSQRGGAGYEQYF
. TRBJ2-3 TRBV27 once TGTGCCAGCAGTTTCCGCGGCTACCCGAGCACAGATACGCAGTATTTT CASSFRGYPSTDTQYF
. TRBJ2-5 TRBV2 . TGTGCCAGCAGTGAGATCCAAGAGACCCAGTACTTC CASSEIQETQYF
TRBD1 TRBJ2-7 TRBV29-1 . TGCAGCGTGGACAGGGCGGGGGAGCAGTACTTC CSVDRAGEQYF
. TRBJ1-1 TRBV5-1 . TGCGCCAGCAGCCCCCTCCGCAACACTGAAGCTTTCTTT CASSPLRNTEAFF
TRBD1 TRBJ1-1 TRBV27 few TGTGCCAGCAGTCCCAGACAGGGATGGAGTACTGAAGCTTTCTTT CASSPRQGWSTEAFF
. TRBJ2-4 TRBV5-1 . TGCGCCAGCAGCTTGTCGGCAGGGTCTTCGGTGACCAAAAACATTCAGTACTTC CASSLSAGSSVTKNIQYF
TRBD2 TRBJ2-1 TRBV29-1 . TGCAGCGTTGAAGCGCGGGCGGGAGGGCCCAATGAGCAGTTCTTC CSVEARAGGPNEQFF
TRBD1 TRBJ2-7 TRBV5-1 . TGCGCCAGCAGGGGACAGGGAAAGGACGAGCAGTACTTC CASRGQGKDEQYF
. TRBJ2-2 TRBV7-3 . TGTGCCAGCAGCACATCAGCGAACACCGGGGAGCTGTTTTTT CASSTSANTGELFF
. TRBJ1-1 TRBV28 once TGTGCCAGCCCACCACTAGGGGGTCACACTGAAGCTTTCTTT CASPPLGGHTEAFF
TRBD2 TRBJ2-3 TRBV5-1 . TGCGCCAGCAGCTTGGAAGGACTAGAAGATACGCAGTATTTT CASSLEGLEDTQYF
. TRBJ1-4 TRBV27 . TGTGCCAGCAGCGCGCGTGAAAATGAAAAACTGTTTTTT CASSARENEKLFF
. TRBJ2-3 TRBV5-1 . TGCGCCAGCAGCTTGCAAGAAGGTCCAGGACGGGGCACAGATACGCAGTATTTT CASSLQEGPGRGTDTQYF
TRBD1 TRBJ1-5 TRBV18 . TGTGCCAGCTCACCCGGACAGGGAGTTTCGGTCGGAGAAAATCAGCCCCAGCATTTT CASSPGQGVSVGENQPQHF
TRBD1 TRBJ2-5 TRBV9 . TGTGCCAGCAGCGTAGGGGACAGCCAGACCCAGTACTTC CASSVGDSQTQYF
. TRBJ2-6 TRBV2 once TGTGCCAGCAGTGAGTGGGGAGTCCCTACGACTGGGGCCAACGTCCTGACTTTC CASSEWGVPTTGANVLTF
. TRBJ2-5 TRBV7-2 . TGTGCCAGCAGCTTAGCGGCGTTGACCGGGAAAGAGACCCAGTACTTC CASSLAALTGKETQYF
. TRBJ2-1 TRBV19 . TGTGCCAGTAGTATATTGAACCGCCCTGACTATGAGCAGTTCTTC CASSILNRPDYEQFF
TRBD1 TRBJ1-6 TRBV28 . TGTGCCAGCGAGACAGGGGGAGGCTCACCCCTCCACTTT CASETGGGSPLHF
. TRBJ2-7 TRBV5-4 . TGTGCCAGCAGCTTGGCGGCAGGGAACTCCTACGAGCAGTACTTC CASSLAAGNSYEQYF
. TRBJ2-1 TRBV5-1 . TGCGCCAGCAGCATCCAGGGGGGGAATGAGCAGTTCTTC CASSIQGGNEQFF
. TRBJ2-3 TRBV7-2 . TGTGCCAGCAGCTTAGCCAGGACTACAGATACGCAGTATTTT CASSLARTTDTQYF
. TRBJ1-4 TRBV5-6 . TGTGCCAGCAGCTTGGGGAATGAAAAACTGTTTTTT CASSLGNEKLFF
. TRBJ2-3 TRBV7-3 . TGTGCCAGCAGCTCGACTAGTTCGACAGATACGCAGTATTTT CASSSTSSTDTQYF
TRBD2 TRBJ2-1 TRBV18 . TGTGCCAGCTCACCACGAGGGCGGGAGATCTACAATGAGCAGTTCTTC CASSPRGREIYNEQFF
. TRBJ1-2 TRBV4-1 . TGCGCCAGCAGCCAAGAAACGGCCAGTTATTATGGCTACACCTTC CASSQETASYYGYTF
. TRBJ2-3 TRBV14 once TGTGCCAGCAGCCCAGGGTTTACTAGCACAGATACGCAGTATTTT CASSPGFTSTDTQYF
TRBD1 TRBJ2-5 TRBV5-4 . TGTGCCAGCAGCTACCGGACAGGAGCAATCCAAGAGACCCAGTACTTC CASSYRTGAIQETQYF
. TRBJ2-7 TRBV6-6 . TGTGCCAGCAGTTACGAGGCCAGCTACGAGCAGTACTTC CASSYEASYEQYF
. TRBJ2-3 TRBV28 . TGTGCCAGCAGTTCCCCGCCAGGGGGGAAAGATACGCAGTATTTT CASSSPPGGKDTQYF